Ten or more counts support the clone carrying this T cell receptor (beta chain). Its antigen is still unknown. As to time point: patch test 1, 2 weeks after DPC sensitization. Noted treatment: therapeutic diphenylcyclopropenone sensitization with weekly scalp DPC. The data derive from a study of human T cells and chemical hapten exposure. Study-wide findings and caveats: Compared to controls, expanded TCRs made significantly more large clusters of similar CDR3s.

V was cut by 1 base and J by 11 bases, with 11 bases left in between. This CDR3 spans 11 amino acids. Germline lookup yields CDR1 DFQATT and CDR2 SNEGSKA (reference sequence). Original handling: The median was 95,638 TCRs per sample, ranging roughly 20,000 to 690,600. Via MiXCR, TCRdb re-called the RACE reads, giving one row per CDR3 protein. TCRdb's processing, not the study's, gives the V and J calls here. The sample lists around 380,000 distinct CDR3 sequences; about 4.4% were seen once. The rearrangement links TRBV20-1 to TRBJ1-1, with D unresolved. The TCR sequence derives from a woman aged 45 to 65 with alopecia areata. Some clones in this sample may be carry-over from other donors' samples. The source material was whole blood, sampled in connection with sensitization to the hapten diphenylcyclopropenone (DPC). The CDR3 region is CSARGSLGAFF. In nucleotides, the CDR3 is TGCAGTGCTAGAGGGTCCCTGGGGGCTTTCTTT.